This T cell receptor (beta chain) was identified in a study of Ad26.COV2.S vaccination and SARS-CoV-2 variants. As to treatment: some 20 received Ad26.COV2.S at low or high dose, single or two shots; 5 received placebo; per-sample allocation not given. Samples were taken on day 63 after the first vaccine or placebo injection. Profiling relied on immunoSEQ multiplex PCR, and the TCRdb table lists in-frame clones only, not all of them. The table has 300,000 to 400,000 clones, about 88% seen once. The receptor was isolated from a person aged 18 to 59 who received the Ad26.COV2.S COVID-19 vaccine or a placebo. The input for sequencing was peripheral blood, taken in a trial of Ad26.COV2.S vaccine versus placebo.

The CDR3 DNA is TGTGCCAGCAGCTTATTTGGGTACGAGCAGTACTTC. Its protein product is CASSLFGYEQYF. V and J are TRBV7-2 and TRBJ2-7; D is undetermined. The germline V and J ends were trimmed by 2 bases and 4 bases, with 6 bases remaining between them. CDR1 is SGHTA and CDR2 is FQGNSA in the germline V gene. The CDR3 covers 12 residues.